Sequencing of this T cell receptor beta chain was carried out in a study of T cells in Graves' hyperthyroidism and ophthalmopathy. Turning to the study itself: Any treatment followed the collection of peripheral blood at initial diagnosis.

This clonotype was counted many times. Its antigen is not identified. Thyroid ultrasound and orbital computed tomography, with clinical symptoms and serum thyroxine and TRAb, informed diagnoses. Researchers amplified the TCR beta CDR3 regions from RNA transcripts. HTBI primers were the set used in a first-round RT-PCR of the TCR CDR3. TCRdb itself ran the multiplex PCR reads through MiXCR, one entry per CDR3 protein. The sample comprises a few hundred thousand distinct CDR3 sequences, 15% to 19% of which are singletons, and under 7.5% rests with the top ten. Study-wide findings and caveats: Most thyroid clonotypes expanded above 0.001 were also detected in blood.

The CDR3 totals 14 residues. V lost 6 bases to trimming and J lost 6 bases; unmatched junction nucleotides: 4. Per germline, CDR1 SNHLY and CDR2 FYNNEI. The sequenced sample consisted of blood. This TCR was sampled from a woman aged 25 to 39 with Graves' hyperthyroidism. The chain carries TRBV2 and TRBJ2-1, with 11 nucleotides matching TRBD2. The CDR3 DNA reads TGTGCCAGCAGAACTAGCGGGAGTACCAATGAGCAGTTCTTC. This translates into CASRTSGSTNEQFF.